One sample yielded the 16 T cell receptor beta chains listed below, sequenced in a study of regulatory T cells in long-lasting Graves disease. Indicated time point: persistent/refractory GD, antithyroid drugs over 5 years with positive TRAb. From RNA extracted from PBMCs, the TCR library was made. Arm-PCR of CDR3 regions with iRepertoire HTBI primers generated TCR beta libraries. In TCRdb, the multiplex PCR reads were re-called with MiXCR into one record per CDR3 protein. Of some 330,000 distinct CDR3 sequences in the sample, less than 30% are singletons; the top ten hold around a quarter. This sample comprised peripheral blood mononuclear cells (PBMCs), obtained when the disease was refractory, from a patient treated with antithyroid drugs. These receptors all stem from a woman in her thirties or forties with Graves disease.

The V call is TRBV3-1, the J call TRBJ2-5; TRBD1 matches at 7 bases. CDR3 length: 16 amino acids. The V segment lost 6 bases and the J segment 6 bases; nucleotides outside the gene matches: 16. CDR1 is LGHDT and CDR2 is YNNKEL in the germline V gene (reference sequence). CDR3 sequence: CASRSSGQSIVKTQYF. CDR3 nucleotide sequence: TGTGCCAGCAGATCCTCGGGACAGTCCATTGTCAAGACCCAGTACTTC.

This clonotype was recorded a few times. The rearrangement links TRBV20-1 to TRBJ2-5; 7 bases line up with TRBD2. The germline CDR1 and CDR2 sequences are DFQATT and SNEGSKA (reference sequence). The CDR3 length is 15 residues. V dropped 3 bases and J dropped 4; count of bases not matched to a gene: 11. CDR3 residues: CSASRPTSWGETQYF. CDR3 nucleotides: TGCAGTGCTAGCAGACCGACTAGCTGGGGAGAGACCCAGTACTTC.

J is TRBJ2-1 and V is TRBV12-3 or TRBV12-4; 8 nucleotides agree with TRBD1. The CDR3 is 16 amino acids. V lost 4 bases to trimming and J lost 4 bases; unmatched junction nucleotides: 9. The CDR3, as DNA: TGTGCCAGCAGTTGGACAGGGAGCACTACTTACAATGAGCAGTTCTTC. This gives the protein CASSWTGSTTYNEQFF.

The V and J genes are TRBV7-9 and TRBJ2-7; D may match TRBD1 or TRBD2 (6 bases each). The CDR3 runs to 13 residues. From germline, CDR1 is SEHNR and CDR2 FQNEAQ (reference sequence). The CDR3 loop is CASWGASAYEQYF. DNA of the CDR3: TGTGCAAGCTGGGGGGCCTCCGCCTACGAGCAGTACTTC.

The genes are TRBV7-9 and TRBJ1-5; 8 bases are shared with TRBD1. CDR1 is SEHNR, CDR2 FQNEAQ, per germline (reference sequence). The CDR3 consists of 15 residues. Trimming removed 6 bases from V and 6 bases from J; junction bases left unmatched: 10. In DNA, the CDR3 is TGTGCCAGCAGTTTATCAGGGGGCCTCGTTCAGCCCCAGCATTTT. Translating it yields CASSLSGGLVQPQHF.

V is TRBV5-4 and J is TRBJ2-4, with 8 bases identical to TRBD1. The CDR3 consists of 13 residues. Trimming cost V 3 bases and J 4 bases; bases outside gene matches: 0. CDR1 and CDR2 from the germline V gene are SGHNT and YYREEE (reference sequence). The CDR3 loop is CASSWTGKNIQYF. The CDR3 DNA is TGTGCCAGCAGCTGGACAGGGAAAAACATTCAGTACTTC.

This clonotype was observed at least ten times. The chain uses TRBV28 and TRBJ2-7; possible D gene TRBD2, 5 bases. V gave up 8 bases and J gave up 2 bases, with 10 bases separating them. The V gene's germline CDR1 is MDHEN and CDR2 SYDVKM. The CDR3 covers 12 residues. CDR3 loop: CASGRLPYEQYF. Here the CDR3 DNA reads TGTGCCAGCGGGAGACTGCCCTACGAGCAGTACTTC.

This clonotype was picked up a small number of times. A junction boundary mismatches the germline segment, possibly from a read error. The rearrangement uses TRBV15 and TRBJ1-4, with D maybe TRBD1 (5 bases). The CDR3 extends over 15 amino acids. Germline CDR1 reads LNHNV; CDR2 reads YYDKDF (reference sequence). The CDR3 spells CATNRSEVRVEKLFF. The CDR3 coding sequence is TGTGCCACCAACAGATCGGAGGTCAGGGTAGAAAAACTGTTTTTT.

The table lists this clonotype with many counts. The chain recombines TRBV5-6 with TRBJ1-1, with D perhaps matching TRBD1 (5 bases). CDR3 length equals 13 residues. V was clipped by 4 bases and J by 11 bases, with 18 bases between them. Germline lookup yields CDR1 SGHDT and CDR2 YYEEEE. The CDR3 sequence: CASSLGTWTRAFF. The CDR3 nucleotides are TGTGCCAGCAGCCTTGGGACGTGGACTCGTGCTTTCTTT.

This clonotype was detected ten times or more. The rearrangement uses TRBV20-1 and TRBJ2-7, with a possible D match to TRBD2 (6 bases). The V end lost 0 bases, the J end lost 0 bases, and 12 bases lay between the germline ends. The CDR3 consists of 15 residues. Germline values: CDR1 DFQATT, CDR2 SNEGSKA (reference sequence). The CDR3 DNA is TGCAGTGCTAGAGATCCTCCGACTAGCTCCTACGAGCAGTACTTC. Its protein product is CSARDPPTSSYEQYF.

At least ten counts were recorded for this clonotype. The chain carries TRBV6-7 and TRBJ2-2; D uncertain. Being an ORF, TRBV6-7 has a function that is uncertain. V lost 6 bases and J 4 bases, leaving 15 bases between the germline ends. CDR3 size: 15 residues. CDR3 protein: CASRSRTTCTGELFF. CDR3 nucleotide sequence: TGTGCCAGCAGGTCCAGGACCACCTGCACCGGGGAGCTGTTTTTT.

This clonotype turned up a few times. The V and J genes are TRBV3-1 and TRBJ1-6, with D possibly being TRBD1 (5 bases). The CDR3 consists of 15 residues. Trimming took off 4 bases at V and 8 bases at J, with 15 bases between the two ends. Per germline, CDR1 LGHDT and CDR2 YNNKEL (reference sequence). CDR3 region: CASSRRGKGYSPLHF. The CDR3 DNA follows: TGTGCCAGCAGCCGCCGGGGTAAGGGGTATTCACCCCTCCACTTT.

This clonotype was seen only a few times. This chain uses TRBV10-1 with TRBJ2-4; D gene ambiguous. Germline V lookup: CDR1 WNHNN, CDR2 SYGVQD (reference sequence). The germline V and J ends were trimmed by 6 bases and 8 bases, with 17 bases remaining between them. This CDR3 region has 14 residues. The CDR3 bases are TGCGCCAGCAGGGTTAGGCAGTCCACAGACATTCAGTACTTC. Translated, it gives CASRVRQSTDIQYF.

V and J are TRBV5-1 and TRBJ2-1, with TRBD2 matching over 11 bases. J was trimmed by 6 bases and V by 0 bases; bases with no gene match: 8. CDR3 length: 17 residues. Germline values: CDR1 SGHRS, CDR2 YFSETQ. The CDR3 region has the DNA TGCGCCAGCAGCTTGGTAATAGCGGGAGGGCAGGGCAATGAGCAGTTCTTC. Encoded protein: CASSLVIAGGQGNEQFF.

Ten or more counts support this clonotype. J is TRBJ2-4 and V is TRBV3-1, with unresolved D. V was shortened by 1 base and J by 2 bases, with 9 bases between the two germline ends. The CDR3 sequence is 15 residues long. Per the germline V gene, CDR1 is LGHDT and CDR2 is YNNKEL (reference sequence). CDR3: CASSQVYLSKNIQYF. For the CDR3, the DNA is TGTGCCAGCAGCCAAGTGTACCTCTCCAAAAACATTCAGTACTTC.

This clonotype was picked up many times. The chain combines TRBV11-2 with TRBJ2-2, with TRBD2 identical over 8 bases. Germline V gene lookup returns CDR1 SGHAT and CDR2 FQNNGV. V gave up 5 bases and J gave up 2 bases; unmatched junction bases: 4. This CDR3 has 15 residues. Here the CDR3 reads CASSHRGGNTGELFF. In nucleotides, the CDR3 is TGTGCCAGCAGCCACCGGGGGGGTAACACCGGGGAGCTGTTTTTT.